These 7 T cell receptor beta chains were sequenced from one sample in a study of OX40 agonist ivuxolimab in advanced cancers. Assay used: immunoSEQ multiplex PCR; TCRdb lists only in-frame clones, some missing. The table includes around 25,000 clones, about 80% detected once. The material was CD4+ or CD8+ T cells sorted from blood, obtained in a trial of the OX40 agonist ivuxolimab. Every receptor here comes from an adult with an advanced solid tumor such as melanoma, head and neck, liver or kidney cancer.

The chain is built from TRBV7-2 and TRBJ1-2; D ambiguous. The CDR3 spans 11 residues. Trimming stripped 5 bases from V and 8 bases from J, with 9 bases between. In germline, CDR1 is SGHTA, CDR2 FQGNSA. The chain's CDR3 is CASSRPGGYTF. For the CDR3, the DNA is TGTGCCAGCAGCCGCCCGGGCGGCTACACCTTC.

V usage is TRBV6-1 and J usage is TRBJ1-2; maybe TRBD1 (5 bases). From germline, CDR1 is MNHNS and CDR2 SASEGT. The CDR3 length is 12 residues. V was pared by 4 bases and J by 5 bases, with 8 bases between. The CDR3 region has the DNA TGTGCCAGCAGTGGACAGATTTATGGCTACACCTTC. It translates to CASSGQIYGYTF.

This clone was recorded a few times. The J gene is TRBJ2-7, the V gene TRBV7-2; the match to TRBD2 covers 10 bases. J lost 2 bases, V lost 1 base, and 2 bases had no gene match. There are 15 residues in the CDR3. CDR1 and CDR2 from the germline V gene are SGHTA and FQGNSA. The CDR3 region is CASSLDSGGAYEQYF. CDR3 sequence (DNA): TGTGCCAGCAGCTTAGACAGCGGGGGGGCCTACGAGCAGTACTTC.

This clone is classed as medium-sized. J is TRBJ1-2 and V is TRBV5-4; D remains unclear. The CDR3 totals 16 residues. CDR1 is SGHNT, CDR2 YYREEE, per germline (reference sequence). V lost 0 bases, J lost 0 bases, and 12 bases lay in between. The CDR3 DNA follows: TGTGCCAGCAGCTTGGATGAGAGACGGACTAACTATGGCTACACCTTC. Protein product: CASSLDERRTNYGYTF.

In DNA, the CDR3 is TGTGCCAGCAGCTTAGCGCAACCGGGGGGGGGCTACACCTTC. This codes for CASSLAQPGGGYTF. V usage is TRBV7-2 and J usage is TRBJ1-2, with a tentative D call TRBD1 (5 bases). Germline CDR1 is SGHTA and CDR2 is FQGNSA. The CDR3 runs to 14 residues. V lost 0 bases and J lost 8, with 13 bases in between.

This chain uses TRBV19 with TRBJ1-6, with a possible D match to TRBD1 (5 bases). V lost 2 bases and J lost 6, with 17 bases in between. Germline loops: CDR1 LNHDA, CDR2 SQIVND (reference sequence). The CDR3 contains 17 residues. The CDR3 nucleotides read TGTGCCAGTAGTATACGCCACACAGGTAGAGCTAATTCACCCCTCCACTTT. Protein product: CASSIRHTGRANSPLHF.

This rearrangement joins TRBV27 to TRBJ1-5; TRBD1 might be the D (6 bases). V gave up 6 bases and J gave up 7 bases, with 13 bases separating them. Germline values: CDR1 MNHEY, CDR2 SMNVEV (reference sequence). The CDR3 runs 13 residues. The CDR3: CASRLGAGQPQHF. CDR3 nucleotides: TGTGCCAGCAGGCTGGGGGCGGGGCAGCCCCAGCATTTT.